This T cell receptor (beta chain) was profiled in a study of cytomegalovirus exposure and HLA in healthy donors. Use of 60 Vbeta and 13 Jbeta primers characterized the PCR. Generated by immunoSEQ multiplex PCR, the TCRdb table keeps only in-frame clones and is missing some. The table includes some 170,000 clones, approximately 79% detected once. The germline V and J ends were trimmed by 3 bases and 6 bases, with 9 bases remaining between them. The germline V gene encodes CDR1 SGHDT and CDR2 YYEEEE. CDR3 length: 13 amino acids. This clone was observed a handful of times. Sequenced sample: PBMCs. V and J are TRBV5-6 and TRBJ2-2; tentatively, D is TRBD1 (5 bases). The TCR originated in a middle-aged man in good health and CMV-seronegative. CDR3 nucleotide sequence: TGTGCCAGCAGCTCCTACAGGCCCGGGGAGCTGTTTTTT. Translating gives CASSSYRPGELFF.